These 8 T cell receptor beta chains share one sample of origin, sequenced in a study of T cell responses to AZD1222 COVID-19 vaccine. Sequenced by immunoSEQ multiplex PCR; TCRdb stores in-frame clones only, minus some. Among some 130,000 clones listed, under 95% were seen once. The source material was peripheral blood, sampled on day 0 of AZD1222 vaccination. Every receptor here comes from an adult in good health.

The chain has TRBV2 and TRBJ2-7, with 8 bases aligning to TRBD2. The J segment lost 5 bases and the V segment lost 6 bases, leaving 9 bases of the junction unmatched. Germline assignment: CDR1 SNHLY and CDR2 FYNNEI. This CDR3 has 14 residues. CDR3 loop: CASRTSATGNEQYF. In DNA form, the CDR3 reads TGTGCCAGCAGGACTAGCGCAACAGGGAACGAGCAGTACTTC.

The chain combines TRBV5-1 with TRBJ2-5; 7 positions agree with TRBD2. The CDR3 runs to 17 residues. Germline-derived CDR1 and CDR2 are SGHRS and YFSETQ. The trim removed 1 base at V and 2 bases at J, leaving 11 bases unmatched. Here the CDR3 DNA reads TGCGCCAGCAGCTTGCGGGGCGCTAGCGGAGAACAAGAGACCCAGTACTTC. This encodes CASSLRGASGEQETQYF.

This chain links TRBV27 with TRBJ2-1; maybe TRBD1 (5 bases). This CDR3 is 16 amino acids long. From germline, CDR1 is MNHEY and CDR2 SMNVEV (reference sequence). Deletions cut 5 bases from V and 3 bases from J, with 17 bases between. The CDR3 nucleotides are TGTGCCAGCAGTGGGATAGGGGCCTCGTACTACAATGAGCAGTTCTTC. This sequence encodes CASSGIGASYYNEQFF.

This clone appeared once. V usage is TRBV10-2 and J usage is TRBJ1-1; no firm D call. Deletions cut 3 bases from V and 2 bases from J, with 7 bases between. CDR1 is WSHSY and CDR2 is SAAADI in the germline V gene. The CDR3 has 13 amino acids. The CDR3 loop reads CASSEVYNTEAFF. In DNA, the CDR3 is TGCGCCAGCAGTGAAGTTTATAACACTGAAGCTTTCTTT.

The chain is built from TRBV27 and TRBJ2-7; D ambiguous. V was trimmed by 2 bases and J by 2 bases, leaving 10 bases between them. Germline CDR1 reads MNHEY; CDR2 reads SMNVEV (reference sequence). The CDR3 contains 14 residues. This CDR3 is CASSLMVGPYEQYF. In DNA, the CDR3 is TGTGCCAGCAGTTTAATGGTAGGTCCCTACGAGCAGTACTTC.

Only a few counts were recorded for this clone. This sequence joins TRBV15 and TRBJ1-2; 10 positions match TRBD1. The CDR3 loop spans 14 amino acids. The germline V gene encodes CDR1 LNHNV and CDR2 YYDKDF (reference sequence). Trimming cost V 4 bases and J 5 bases; bases outside gene matches: 4. The CDR3 DNA follows: TGTGCCACCAGCAAACGGGACAGGGGATATGGCTACACCTTC. Protein product: CATSKRDRGYGYTF.

The table lists this clone with a count of one. The chain is built from TRBV9 and TRBJ2-1, with D uncertain. The germline V gene encodes CDR1 SGDLS and CDR2 YYNGEE. There are 17 residues in the CDR3. Trimming cost V 0 bases and J 0 bases, with 13 bases left between them. CDR3: CASSVVGFPSSYNEQFF. The CDR3 nucleotides read TGTGCCAGCAGCGTAGTCGGGTTTCCGAGCTCCTACAATGAGCAGTTCTTC.

The J gene is TRBJ2-1, the V gene TRBV19; D might be TRBD2 (5 bases). Trimming took off 5 bases at V and 9 bases at J, with 11 bases between the two ends. CDR1 is LNHDA and CDR2 is SQIVND in the germline V gene (reference sequence). The CDR3 extends over 12 amino acids. CDR3 residues: CASSEDRGEQFF. DNA of the CDR3: TGTGCCAGTAGTGAAGATCGGGGTGAGCAGTTCTTC. The variable domain in full, completed from reference TRBV19 and TRBJ2-1, reads DGGITQSPKYLFRKEGQNVTLSCEQNLNHDAMYWYRQDPGQGLRLIYYSQIVNDFQKGDIAEGYSVSREKKESFPLTVTSAQKNPTAFYLCASSEDRGEQFFGPGTRLTVL.